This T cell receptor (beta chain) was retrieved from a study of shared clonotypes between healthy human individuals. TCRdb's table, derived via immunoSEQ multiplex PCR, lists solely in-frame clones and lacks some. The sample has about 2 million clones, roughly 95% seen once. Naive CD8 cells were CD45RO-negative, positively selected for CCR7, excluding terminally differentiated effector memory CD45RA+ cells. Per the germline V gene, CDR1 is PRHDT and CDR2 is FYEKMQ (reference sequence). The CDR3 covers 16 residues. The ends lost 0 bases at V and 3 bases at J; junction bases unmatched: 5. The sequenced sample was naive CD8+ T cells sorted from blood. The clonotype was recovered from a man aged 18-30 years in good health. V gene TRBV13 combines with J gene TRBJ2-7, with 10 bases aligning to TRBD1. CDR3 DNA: TGTGCCAGCAGCTTAGGGGGACAGGGGATTATCTACGAGCAGTACTTC. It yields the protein CASSLGGQGIIYEQYF.